This TCR beta chain is drawn from a study of OX40 agonist ivuxolimab in advanced cancers. On this clone: What it binds is unknown.

Assay: immunoSEQ multiplex PCR; the TCRdb copy retains only in-frame clones and omits some. The repertoire holds 50,000 to 65,000 clones, around 81% seen once, with around 1% in the top ten. Trimming left V 5 bases short and J 7 bases short, with 11 bases between. The CDR3 is 13 residues long. CDR1 and CDR2 (germline): LNHNV, YYDKDF (reference sequence). Findings and caveats of the study: Relatively little clonal expansion, among the lowest observed, appeared in partial responders at 0.1-3.0 mg/kg.

The chain uses TRBV15 and TRBJ2-2; maybe TRBD2 (6 bases). The TCR sequence derives from an adult with an advanced solid tumor such as melanoma, head and neck, liver or kidney cancer. The sample here was CD4+ or CD8+ T cells sorted from blood, taken in a trial of the OX40 agonist ivuxolimab. The CDR3 sequence is CATSGGDIGELFF. DNA of the CDR3: TGTGCCACCAGCGGCGGGGATATCGGGGAGCTGTTTTTT. The whole variable domain, remainder taken from reference TRBV15 and TRBJ2-2, is DAMVIQNPRYQVTQFGKPVTLSCSQTLNHNVMYWYQQKSSQAPKLLFHYYDKDFNNEADTPDNFQSRRPNTSFCFLDIRSPGLGDTAMYLCATSGGDIGELFFGEGSRLTVL.